What follows are 25 T cell receptor beta chains derived from one specimen sequenced in a study of blood T cell repertoires in COVID-19 (dated by TCRdb to the early 2020s). Receptor libraries were prepared by the immunoSEQ multiplex PCR assay. The table was pulled from immuneACCESS by TCRdb, which kept in-frame rearrangements only. Such tables lose some clones; where checked, under half of the loss comes from unresolved V genes, and the rest has no known cause. The sample data list a few hundred thousand clones, and roughly 90% of these were observed just once. The top ten clonotypes cover about 1.5% of the sample. Specimen: PBMCs or T cells enriched from blood (not recorded which). The source of these receptors is a woman aged 18-29 years who had been exposed to COVID-19.

Remarks on this clone: Additional DNA sequences in this sample encode the identical CDR3. The chain combines TRBV19 with TRBJ1-1; possibly TRBD1 for D (6 bases). This CDR3 comprises 14 residues. Per the germline V gene, CDR1 is LNHDA and CDR2 is SQIVND (reference sequence). V was trimmed by 3 bases and J by 0 bases, leaving 8 bases between them. This chain's CDR3 is CASSIGGLNTEAFF. CDR3 in DNA: TGTGCCAGTAGTATCGGGGGGCTGAACACTGAAGCTTTCTTT.

The chain carries TRBV4-1 and TRBJ2-7; 13 bases are a match to TRBD2. CDR1 MGHRA and CDR2 YSYEKL come from the germline V gene. Unmatched junction bases numbered 5, after V lost 1 base and J lost 5 bases. There are 16 residues in the CDR3. The CDR3 DNA sequence: TGCGCCAGCAGCCAAGCCGGACTAGCGGGAGACAACGAGCAGTACTTC. Its translation is CASSQAGLAGDNEQYF.

J is TRBJ2-7 and V is TRBV28; a possible D gene is TRBD1 (5 bases). Germline CDR1 reads MDHEN; CDR2 reads SYDVKM. The ends were cut back, 5 bases at V and 7 bases at J, with 27 bases in the middle. The CDR3 sequence is 17 residues long. The CDR3 DNA sequence: TGTGCCAGCAGTGATGGTAACAGGTCGGATGGCCGCCCTGAGCAGTACTTC. Protein sequence: CASSDGNRSDGRPEQYF.

The chain couples TRBV4-1 to TRBJ2-6; possibly TRBD2 for D (5 bases). This CDR3 has 19 residues. V lost 1 base and J lost 0, with 16 bases in between. From germline, CDR1 is MGHRA and CDR2 YSYEKL. The CDR3 DNA follows: TGCGCCAGCAGCCAAGTGGCGGGTTGGGTATCCTCTGGGGCCAACGTCCTGACTTTC. Amino acids: CASSQVAGWVSSGANVLTF.

There are a few counts of this clone. The rearrangement uses TRBV6-1 and TRBJ2-4, with a tentative D call TRBD1 (7 bases). Per germline, CDR1 MNHNS and CDR2 SASEGT. This CDR3 region has 15 residues. Trimming stripped 2 bases from V and 6 bases from J, with 14 bases between. The chain's CDR3 is CASSESSGGRNIQYF. In nucleotides, the CDR3 is TGTGCCAGCAGTGAATCGTCAGGGGGGAGAAACATTCAGTACTTC.

This CDR3 reads CASSVAGANTGELFF. The DNA of the CDR3 is TGTGCCAGCAGTGTAGCGGGGGCCAACACCGGGGAGCTGTTTTTT. This sequence joins TRBV6-2 or TRBV6-3 and TRBJ2-2; 9 nucleotides match TRBD2. Trimming took 5 bases from V and 2 from J; bases not matched to a gene: 3. Per germline, CDR1 MNHEY and CDR2 SVGEGT. The CDR3 runs to 15 residues.

This clone was seen a handful of times. This chain links TRBV19 with TRBJ1-1; 9 bases map to TRBD1. Per germline, CDR1 LNHDA and CDR2 SQIVND (reference sequence). Losses at the gene ends were 4 bases for V and 5 bases for J; bases not matched to a gene: 5. This CDR3 region has 14 residues. CDR3 amino acids: CASSTLQGATEAFF. The DNA for the CDR3 is TGTGCCAGTAGTACGCTACAGGGGGCGACTGAAGCTTTCTTT. Using reference TRBV19 and TRBJ1-1 for the parts outside the CDR3, the full variable domain is DGGITQSPKYLFRKEGQNVTLSCEQNLNHDAMYWYRQDPGQGLRLIYYSQIVNDFQKGDIAEGYSVSREKKESFPLTVTSAQKNPTAFYLCASSTLQGATEAFFGQGTRLTVV.

The CDR3 bases are TGTGCCAGCAGCCTTACGACAGGGAACACTGAAGCTTTCTTT. It yields the protein CASSLTTGNTEAFF. The chain links TRBV5-4 to TRBJ1-1; D perhaps matches TRBD1 (6 bases). This CDR3 contains 14 residues. Trimming shortened V by 4 bases and J by 1 base, and 11 bases separated the two germline ends. CDR1 and CDR2 (germline): SGHNT, YYREEE (reference sequence).

This clone was counted only a few times. V gene TRBV27 combines with J gene TRBJ2-7; 11 nucleotides agree with TRBD1. CDR1 is MNHEY, CDR2 SMNVEV, per germline (reference sequence). The CDR3 sequence is 17 residues long. V lost 6 bases, J lost 4 bases, and 14 bases stayed unmatched. The CDR3 DNA reads as TGTGCCAGCAGCCGCAACCCTCCGGACAGGGGGCCGTACGAGCAGTACTTC. It is translated as CASSRNPPDRGPYEQYF.

A single count supports this clone. The rearrangement uses TRBV6-5 and TRBJ2-7; D uncertain. This CDR3 spans 13 amino acids. V was pared by 4 bases and J by 3 bases, with 10 bases between. Germline assignment: CDR1 MNHEY and CDR2 SVGAGI. In DNA form, the CDR3 reads TGTGCCAGCAGTTTTTCCCCGCGCTACGAGCAGTACTTC. This encodes CASSFSPRYEQYF.

The genes are TRBV23-1 and TRBJ2-7; the match to TRBD1 covers 8 bases. TRBV23-1 is identified as an open reading frame with a role that is uncertain. The CDR3 sequence is 13 residues long. Unmatched junction bases numbered 3, after V lost 1 base and J lost 7 bases. Written as DNA, the CDR3 is TGCGCCAGCAGTCAATGCGGACAGGGAGAGCAGTACTTC. Protein sequence: CASSQCGQGEQYF.

The J gene is TRBJ2-5, the V gene TRBV19; 10 positions match TRBD2. The length of the CDR3 is 14 residues. V was clipped by 10 bases and J by 4 bases; unmatched bases: 9. Germline CDR1 reads LNHDA; CDR2 reads SQIVND (reference sequence). The CDR3 DNA follows: TGTGCCACTCATAGCGGGAGGTGGGGAGAGACCCAGTACTTC. The encoded protein is CATHSGRWGETQYF.

The genes are TRBV4-1 and TRBJ2-7, with 8 bases matching TRBD2. CDR1 and CDR2 from the germline V gene are MGHRA and YSYEKL. CDR3 size: 13 residues. Losses at the gene ends were 4 bases for V and 5 bases for J; bases not matched to a gene: 4. The CDR3 bases are TGCGCCAGCAGCCCGGGACTAGAAAACGAGCAGTACTTC. The encoded protein is CASSPGLENEQYF.

The V gene is TRBV27, the J gene TRBJ2-7; 8 bases match TRBD1. The CDR3 spans 15 residues. From germline, CDR1 is MNHEY and CDR2 SMNVEV (reference sequence). V shed 5 bases, J shed 3 bases, and the junction held 9 bases outside the gene matches. The CDR3 nucleotides are TGTGCCAGCAGTCCGACCCCTACAGGGGGCTACGAGCAGTACTTC. It encodes CASSPTPTGGYEQYF.

This clone has a single count. The V call is TRBV2, the J call TRBJ2-1; TRBD2 aligns across 10 bases. The length of the CDR3 is 15 residues. V lost 4 bases to trimming and J lost 5 bases; unmatched junction nucleotides: 5. Germline V gives CDR1 SNHLY, CDR2 FYNNEI. The CDR3, as DNA: TGTGCCAGCAGTGGCTCGGGACTAGCGAACAATGAGCAGTTCTTC. Translating it yields CASSGSGLANNEQFF.

This sequence joins TRBV30 and TRBJ1-1; D is unresolved. V was clipped by 2 bases and J by 0 bases, with 19 bases between them. Germline V lookup: CDR1 GTSNPN, CDR2 SVGIG (reference sequence). There are 17 residues in the CDR3. DNA of the CDR3: TGTGCCTGGAGTTTTCCCTTAGGAGGGTTAATGAACACTGAAGCTTTCTTT. It yields the protein CAWSFPLGGLMNTEAFF.

The chain combines TRBV4-3 with TRBJ2-7, with D tentatively TRBD1 (5 bases). The length of the CDR3 is 13 residues. Germline V CDR1 and CDR2: LGHNA, YSLEER. V dropped 0 bases and J dropped 6 bases, with 9 bases sitting between them. The CDR3 sequence is CASSQDSRAEQYF. The CDR3, as DNA: TGCGCCAGCAGCCAAGATTCCAGGGCCGAGCAGTACTTC.

CDR3 nucleotides: TGCGCCAGCAGCCAAGACCTCCCGCGGTATGGCTACACCTTC. Protein sequence: CASSQDLPRYGYTF. The chain is built from TRBV4-3 and TRBJ1-2; D is undetermined. The CDR3 runs 14 residues. CDR1 and CDR2 (germline): LGHNA, YSLEER. Trimming removed 0 bases at V and 5 bases at J, with 10 bases between.

Here the CDR3 reads CASSRDWPLNSPLHF. CDR3 bases: TGTGCCAGCAGCAGGGACTGGCCCCTTAATTCACCCCTCCACTTT. The chain carries TRBV3-1 (or the pseudogene TRBV3-2) and TRBJ1-6; weak D call: TRBD1 (5 bases). This CDR3 comprises 15 residues. Per germline, CDR1 LGHDT and CDR2 YNNKEL (reference sequence). V lost 5 bases, J lost 6 bases, and 14 bases lay in between.

This clone was picked up one time. This chain joins TRBV9 and TRBJ2-7; 11 bases map to TRBD2. The CDR3 consists of 15 residues. Germline V gene lookup returns CDR1 SGDLS and CDR2 YYNGEE. The V gene end was trimmed by 0 bases and the J gene end by 3 bases; junction bases not matched to a gene: 2. The CDR3 bases are TGTGCCAGCAGCGTAGGGACTAGCGGGTACTACGAGCAGTACTTC. Its protein product is CASSVGTSGYYEQYF.

The rearrangement uses TRBV12-3 or TRBV12-4 and TRBJ1-1; D not certain. CDR3 size: 13 residues. Trimming pared 3 bases from V and 4 bases from J, leaving 9 bases between. In DNA form, the CDR3 reads TGTGCCAGCAGTTTCGCGGGGAGCACTGAAGCTTTCTTT. It translates to CASSFAGSTEAFF.

The chain carries TRBV4-2 and TRBJ2-3; 11 bases fit TRBD2. V lost 2 bases to trimming and J lost 3 bases; unmatched junction nucleotides: 4. This CDR3 comprises 16 residues. CDR1 is LGHNA and CDR2 is YNFKEQ in the germline V gene. CDR3 DNA sequence: TGTGCCAGCAGCCAAACTAGCGGGAGTAGGACAGATACGCAGTATTTT. This translates into CASSQTSGSRTDTQYF.

This rearrangement joins TRBV15 to TRBJ1-4, with 8 bases fitting TRBD1. V lost 4 bases to trimming and J lost 0 bases; unmatched junction nucleotides: 4. The germline CDR1 and CDR2 sequences are LNHNV and YYDKDF (reference sequence). This CDR3 contains 16 residues. CDR3 residues: CATSTAGGPTNEKLFF. The CDR3 coding sequence is TGTGCCACCAGCACGGCAGGGGGCCCAACTAATGAAAAACTGTTTTTT. The variable domain in full, completed from reference TRBV15 and TRBJ1-4, reads DAMVIQNPRYQVTQFGKPVTLSCSQTLNHNVMYWYQQKSSQAPKLLFHYYDKDFNNEADTPDNFQSRRPNTSFCFLDIRSPGLGDTAMYLCATSTAGGPTNEKLFFGSGTQLSVL.

The chain links TRBV19 to TRBJ1-4; D gene uncertain. Germline V lookup: CDR1 LNHDA, CDR2 SQIVND (reference sequence). V was pared by 3 bases and J by 0 bases, with 8 bases between. CDR3 length: 15 residues. The CDR3 loop is CASSIRLATNEKLFF. CDR3 nucleotides: TGTGCCAGTAGTATCAGGCTCGCAACTAATGAAAAACTGTTTTTT. The full variable domain, with the rest looked up from reference TRBV19 and TRBJ1-4, is DGGITQSPKYLFRKEGQNVTLSCEQNLNHDAMYWYRQDPGQGLRLIYYSQIVNDFQKGDIAEGYSVSREKKESFPLTVTSAQKNPTAFYLCASSIRLATNEKLFFGSGTQLSVL.

The V call is TRBV27, the J call TRBJ2-1, with 7 bases fitting TRBD1. The V gene end was trimmed by 3 bases and the J gene end by 3 bases; junction bases not matched to a gene: 5. The CDR3 sequence is 15 residues long. Germline V gene data show CDR1 as MNHEY and CDR2 as SMNVEV (reference sequence). CDR3 residues: CASSFWDRDYNEQFF. The CDR3 coding sequence is TGTGCCAGCAGTTTCTGGGACAGAGACTACAATGAGCAGTTCTTC.